This entry concerns a single T cell receptor (beta chain). As yet, its antigen is unknown. The data were obtained in a study of cytomegalovirus exposure and HLA in healthy donors. The study's findings and limits: Most of the TCR beta V segments (in an earlier analysis) were productive either about 87% or about 30% of the time. Immune exposure information comprised only CMV serostatus.

60 Vbeta and 13 Jbeta primers were used in PCR. The method was immunoSEQ multiplex PCR; TCRdb's version includes in-frame clones alone and lacks a portion of them. This table holds approximately 140,000 clones, around 79% found once. The CDR3 is 12 residues long. V lost 1 base to trimming and J lost 5 bases, with 6 bases between them. Looked up from germline, CDR1 is SEHNR and CDR2 is FQNEAQ (reference sequence). This clonotype originated in a male donor in good health and CMV-seronegative. The chain links TRBV7-9 to TRBJ2-7; D may be TRBD1 (5 bases). Specimen: PBMCs. The CDR3 nucleotides read TGTGCCAGCAGCTTAGTAGGGGACGAGCAGTACTTC. Translating it yields CASSLVGDEQYF.